Listed below are T cell receptor beta chains from one sample, sequenced in a study of blood T cell repertoires in COVID-19. Some clones are missing from TCRdb's copy, which holds only in-frame ones; the method was immunoSEQ multiplex PCR. This sample has approximately 440,000 clones; 87% occur once, and the top ten carry roughly 0.7%. The sequencing sample was made of PBMCs or T cells enriched from blood (not recorded which). Receptors originate from a woman aged 18-35 years who had recovered from COVID-19. Each CDR3 is given with its conserved first and last residue. Fields, in order: clone size, J gene, V gene, CDR3 length, D gene, CDR3 DNA, CDR3 protein. A D gene is named only where the DNA matches it firmly. The size of a clone is reported for some rows only, either as once, few or many, or as a class for expanded clones.

>NA|TRBJ1-4|TRBV7-6|15|TRBD1
TGTGCCAGCAGCGGGATGGGACAGGGTAGCGGAAAACTGTTTTTT
CASSGMGQGSGKLFF
>NA|TRBJ1-2|TRBV24-1|17|TRBD1
TGTGCCACCAGTGATCCCCGGGACAGGGGGCGCTGGGGTGGCTACACCTTC
CATSDPRDRGRWGGYTF
>once|TRBJ2-1|TRBV4-1|13|NA
TGCGCCAGCAGCCAAAGGGGATCGAATGAGCAGTTCTTC
CASSQRGSNEQFF
>NA|TRBJ2-1|TRBV2|13|NA
TGTGCCAGCAGTGGTGCGGGATACAATGAGCAGTTCTTC
CASSGAGYNEQFF
>NA|TRBJ1-5|TRBV7-2|16|TRBD1
TGTGCCAGCAGCTTATCATGGGACAGGGGCAATCAGCCCCAGCATTTT
CASSLSWDRGNQPQHF
>NA|TRBJ1-1|TRBV5-5|13|NA
TGTGCCAGCAGCCAGACAGCAGACACTGAAGCTTTCTTT
CASSQTADTEAFF
>NA|TRBJ1-2|TRBV7-9|18|TRBD1
TGTGCCAGCAGCTTATACAAAATTGGAACAGGGGATGAGGATGGCTACACCTTC
CASSLYKIGTGDEDGYTF
>NA|TRBJ2-3|TRBV10-1|16|TRBD1
TGCGCCAGCAGTGGGGGGACAGGCCTATCCACAGATACGCAGTATTTT
CASSGGTGLSTDTQYF
>NA|TRBJ2-1|TRBV2|13|NA
TGTGCCAGCAGTTCTTCTAGTTGGAATGAGCAGTTCTTC
CASSSSSWNEQFF
>NA|TRBJ2-2|TRBV5-5|17|TRBD1
TGTGCCAGCAGCGAAATCGGGACAGGGGGGTCAACCGGGGAGCTGTTTTTT
CASSEIGTGGSTGELFF
>NA|TRBJ1-2|TRBV9|14|TRBD1
TGTGCCAGCAGCACTAGGGACAGAACCTATGGCTACACCTTC
CASSTRDRTYGYTF
>NA|TRBJ2-3|TRBV5-4|16|TRBD2
TGTGCCAGCAGCCTAGCGGGGGGGCTCGGCACAGATACGCAGTATTTT
CASSLAGGLGTDTQYF
>NA|TRBJ1-1|TRBV12-3/TRBV12-4|13|NA
TGTGCCAGCACCCTGAGGGGACATAGAGAAGCTTTCTTT
CASTLRGHREAFF
>NA|TRBJ2-7|TRBV2|15|TRBD2
TGTGCCAGCAGTGATACTAGCGGGGGATACTACGAGCAGTACTTC
CASSDTSGGYYEQYF
>once|TRBJ1-6|TRBV30|16|NA
TGTGCCTTCTCCCGAGGGAAGTGGGGATTAAATTCACCCCTCCACTTT
CAFSRGKWGLNSPLHF
>NA|TRBJ1-1|TRBV29-1|13|TRBD1
TGCAGCGTAGGACAGGGTTCAACCACTGAAGCTTTCTTT
CSVGQGSTTEAFF
>NA|TRBJ1-6|TRBV6-5|14|NA
TGTGCCAGCAGGACAGACCTTAACTATTCACCCCTCCACTTT
CASRTDLNYSPLHF
>NA|TRBJ1-2|TRBV2|14|TRBD1
TGTGCCAGCAGACCCGGGACAGCTAACTATGGCTACACCTTC
CASRPGTANYGYTF
>once|TRBJ1-4|TRBV11-2|15|NA
TGTGCCAGCAGCCCGACGACAGCTCCCAATGAAAAACTGTTTTTT
CASSPTTAPNEKLFF
>NA|TRBJ1-2|TRBV29-1|12|NA
TGCAGCGTTGGAGGAGAGGGAGCTGGCTACACCTTC
CSVGGEGAGYTF
>NA|TRBJ1-2|TRBV10-3|15|NA
TGTGCCATCGTCCCCGAGGGGGGGCAAGGCTATGGCTACACCTTC
CAIVPEGGQGYGYTF
>NA|TRBJ1-1|TRBV6-5|14|NA
TGTGCCAGCATGAGCATTCGGGGGAACACTGAAGCTTTCTTT
CASMSIRGNTEAFF
>NA|TRBJ1-6|TRBV28|12|NA
TGTGCCAGCAGTCAAATCAATTCACCCCTCCACTTT
CASSQINSPLHF
>NA|TRBJ1-5|TRBV9|14|NA
TGTGCCAGCAGCCCTCAGACGGGGAATCAGCCCCAGCATTTT
CASSPQTGNQPQHF
>NA|TRBJ2-5|TRBV2|16|NA
TGTGCCAGCAGCCTACTACTCCCCATTTTCCAAGAGACCCAGTACTTC
CASSLLLPIFQETQYF
>NA|TRBJ1-3|TRBV5-1|21|TRBD1
TGCGCCAGCAGCTTGAACTTACCGGGACAGAAAGCTTATAGCTCTGGAAACACCATATATTTT
CASSLNLPGQKAYSSGNTIYF
>NA|TRBJ2-3|TRBV18|12|NA
TGTGCCAGCTCACCACCTGGAGGTACGCAGTATTTT
CASSPPGGTQYF
>NA|TRBJ1-5|TRBV5-1|15|TRBD1
TGCGCCAGCAGCTTGGAGGGCAGGGGGGATCAGCCCCAGCATTTT
CASSLEGRGDQPQHF
>few|TRBJ1-5|TRBV6-1|15|NA
TGTGCCAGCAGTGAAACTCGCCAGCAGGGTCAGCCCCAGCATTTT
CASSETRQQGQPQHF
>NA|TRBJ2-3|TRBV7-8|13|TRBD2
TGTGCCAGCAGCTCCTTCCCGGGACTAGCGGTGTATTTT
CASSSFPGLAVYF
>NA|TRBJ2-1|TRBV6-1|12|NA
TGTGCCAGCAGTGAAGTTCGGGTAGGGCAGTTCTTC
CASSEVRVGQFF
>NA|TRBJ1-5|TRBV6-5|14|NA
TGTGCCAGCAAGAGGGCAGGGGAGAATCAGCCCCAGCATTTT
CASKRAGENQPQHF
>NA|TRBJ1-2|TRBV4-1|15|NA
TGCGCCAGCAGCCAAGATCGTCGAGGGATCTATGGCTACACCTTC
CASSQDRRGIYGYTF
>NA|TRBJ2-1|TRBV7-6|15|TRBD1
TGTGCCAGCAGCCTTACAGGGGGGCCTTATGGTGAGCAGTTCTTC
CASSLTGGPYGEQFF
>NA|TRBJ1-2|TRBV28|13|NA
TGTGCCAGCAGTTTGGTAGCAAACTATGGCTACACCTTC
CASSLVANYGYTF
>NA|TRBJ2-1|TRBV6-6|13|NA
TGTGCCAGCAGTCCTAGAGAGAACAATGAGCAGTTCTTC
CASSPRENNEQFF
>NA|TRBJ1-6|TRBV6-1|19|NA
TGTGCCAGCAGTGAACGGCAAGGGAGGGCGAGCTCCTATAATTCACCCCTCCACTTT
CASSERQGRASSYNSPLHF
>NA|TRBJ1-6|TRBV5-8|17|TRBD1
TGTGCCAGCAGCTCCTGGGACAGGGGGATCTATAATTCACCCCTCCACTTT
CASSSWDRGIYNSPLHF
>NA|TRBJ1-1|TRBV19|14|NA
TGTGCCAGTAGTCATCCGGGAGAGAACACTGAAGCTTTCTTT
CASSHPGENTEAFF
>many|TRBJ1-2|TRBV2|14|TRBD1
TGTGCCAGCATCCGGGACAGGGGGGACTATGGCTACACCTTC
CASIRDRGDYGYTF
>NA|TRBJ2-1|TRBV5-1|15|TRBD2
TGCGCCAGCAGCCCCAGCCCGGGACTAGCCACTGAGCAGTTCTTC
CASSPSPGLATEQFF
>NA|TRBJ2-3|TRBV3-1/TRBV3-2|16|NA
TGTGCCAGCAGCCAACCCGGGACTTCGTACACAGATACGCAGTATTTT
CASSQPGTSYTDTQYF
>NA|TRBJ1-6|TRBV28|12|NA
TGTGCCAGCAGTTCCCTTAATTCACCCCTCCACTTT
CASSSLNSPLHF
>NA|TRBJ2-2|TRBV14|16|NA
TGTGCCAGCAGCCTCGACCGGACACCTCCTACCGGGGAGCTGTTTTTT
CASSLDRTPPTGELFF
>NA|TRBJ2-7|TRBV27|13|NA
TGTGCCAGCAGTTTAGGACAGATTACCGAGCAGTACTTC
CASSLGQITEQYF
>NA|TRBJ2-7|TRBV3-1/TRBV3-2|13|TRBD1
TGTGCCAGCAGCCGGCAGGGGGCTGACGAGCAGTACTTC
CASSRQGADEQYF
>NA|TRBJ1-3|TRBV3-1/TRBV3-2|15|TRBD1
TGTGCCAGCAGCCAGATCAGGGGGCCTGGAAACACCATATATTTT
CASSQIRGPGNTIYF
>NA|TRBJ2-2|TRBV19|14|TRBD2
TGTGCCAGTACGACTAGCGGGGCTTCCGGGGAGCTGTTTTTT
CASTTSGASGELFF
>NA|TRBJ2-7|TRBV5-1|14|NA
TGCGCCAGCAGCGTGGGCCCCCAAGAGGGCGAGCAGTACTTC
CASSVGPQEGEQYF
>NA|TRBJ1-2|TRBV28|15|NA
TGTGCCAGCATAGGGCGGGGGGACGCACCTTATGGCTACACCTTC
CASIGRGDAPYGYTF
>NA|TRBJ2-1|TRBV5-1|17|NA
TGCGCCAGCAGCTTGGCCGGGTCTCTAAGCTCCTACAATGAGCAGTTCTTC
CASSLAGSLSSYNEQFF
>NA|TRBJ1-1|TRBV7-9|13|NA
TGTGCCAGCAGCACCGGGACATTCACTGAAGCTTTCTTT
CASSTGTFTEAFF
>NA|TRBJ1-3|TRBV9|17|NA
TGTGCCAGCAGCGTAGCATTGGGGCCAAGCTCTGGAAACACCATATATTTT
CASSVALGPSSGNTIYF
>NA|TRBJ1-1|TRBV2|14|NA
TGTGCCAGCAGCGTACAGGGTTTGGACACTGAAGCTTTCTTT
CASSVQGLDTEAFF
>NA|TRBJ2-1|TRBV24-1|19|TRBD2
TGTGCCACCAGTGACCCCGGGACTAGCGGCAGAGGCTCCTACAATGAGCAGTTCTTC
CATSDPGTSGRGSYNEQFF